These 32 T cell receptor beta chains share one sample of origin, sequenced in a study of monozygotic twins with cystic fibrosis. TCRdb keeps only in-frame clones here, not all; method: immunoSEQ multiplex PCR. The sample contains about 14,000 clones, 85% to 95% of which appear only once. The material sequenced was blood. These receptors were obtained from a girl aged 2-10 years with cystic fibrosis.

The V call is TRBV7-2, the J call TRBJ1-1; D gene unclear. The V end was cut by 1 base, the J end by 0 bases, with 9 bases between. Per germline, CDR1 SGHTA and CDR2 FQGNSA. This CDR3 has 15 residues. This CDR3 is CASSLVMAVNTEAFF. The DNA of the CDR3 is TGTGCCAGCAGCTTAGTTATGGCGGTGAACACTGAAGCTTTCTTT. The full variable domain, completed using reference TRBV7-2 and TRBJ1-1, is GAGVSQSPSNKVTEKGKDVELRCDPISGHTALYWYRQSLGQGLEFLIYFQGNSAPDKSGLPSDRFSAERTGGSVSTLTIQRTQQEDSAVYLCASSLVMAVNTEAFFGQGTRLTVV.

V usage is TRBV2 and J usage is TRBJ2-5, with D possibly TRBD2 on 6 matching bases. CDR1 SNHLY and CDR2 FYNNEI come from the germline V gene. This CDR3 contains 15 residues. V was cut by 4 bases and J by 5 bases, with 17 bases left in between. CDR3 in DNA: TGTGCCAGCAGTGCCGGGATGTTAAGCGGGGAGACCCAGTACTTC. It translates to CASSAGMLSGETQYF. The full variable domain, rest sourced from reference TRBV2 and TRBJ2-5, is EPEVTQTPSHQVTQMGQEVILRCVPISNHLYFYWYRQILGQKVEFLVSFYNNEISEKSEIFDDQFSVERPDGSNFTLKIRSTKLEDSAMYFCASSAGMLSGETQYFGPGTRLLVL.

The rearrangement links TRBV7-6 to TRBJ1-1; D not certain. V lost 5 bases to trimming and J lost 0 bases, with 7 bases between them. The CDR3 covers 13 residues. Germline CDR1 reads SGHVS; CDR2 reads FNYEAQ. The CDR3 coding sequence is TGTGCCAGCAGCGCGGACCTGAACACTGAAGCTTTCTTT. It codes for CASSADLNTEAFF.

CDR3 in DNA: TGTGCCAGCAGCTTAGGCGGGGGTGGAGGAGGAAACGAGCAGTACTTC. This gives the protein CASSLGGGGGGNEQYF. The chain uses TRBV11-2 and TRBJ2-7, with 7 nucleotides matching TRBD2. CDR1 and CDR2 (germline): SGHAT, FQNNGV. The CDR3 has 16 residues. After removal of 1 base from V and 5 bases from J, the junction contained 11 bases not matched to a gene.

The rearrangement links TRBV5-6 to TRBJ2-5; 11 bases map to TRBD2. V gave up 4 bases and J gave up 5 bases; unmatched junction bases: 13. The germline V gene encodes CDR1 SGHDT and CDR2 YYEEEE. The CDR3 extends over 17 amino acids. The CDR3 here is CASSLDLLAGVGETQYF. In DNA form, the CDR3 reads TGTGCCAGCAGCCTGGACTTACTAGCGGGAGTAGGGGAGACCCAGTACTTC.

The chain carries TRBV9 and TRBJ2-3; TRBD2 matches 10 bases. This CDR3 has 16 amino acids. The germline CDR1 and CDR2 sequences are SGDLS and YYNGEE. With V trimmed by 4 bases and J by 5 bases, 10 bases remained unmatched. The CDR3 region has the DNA TGTGCCAGCAGCCCCTACTTAGCGGGAGGTGTAGATACGCAGTATTTT. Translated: CASSPYLAGGVDTQYF.

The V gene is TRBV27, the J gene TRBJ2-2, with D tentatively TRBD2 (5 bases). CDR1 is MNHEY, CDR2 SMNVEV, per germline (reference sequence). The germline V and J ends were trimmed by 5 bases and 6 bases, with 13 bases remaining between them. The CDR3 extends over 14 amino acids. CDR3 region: CASSPSDYAGELFF. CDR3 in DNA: TGTGCCAGCAGTCCCTCAGACTATGCCGGGGAGCTGTTTTTT.

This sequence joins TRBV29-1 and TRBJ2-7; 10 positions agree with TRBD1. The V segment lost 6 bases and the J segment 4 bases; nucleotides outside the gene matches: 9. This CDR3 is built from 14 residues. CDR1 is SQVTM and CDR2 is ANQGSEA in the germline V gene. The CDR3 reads CSVTRTGGVYEQYF. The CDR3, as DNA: TGCAGCGTGACTCGGACAGGGGGTGTTTACGAGCAGTACTTC.

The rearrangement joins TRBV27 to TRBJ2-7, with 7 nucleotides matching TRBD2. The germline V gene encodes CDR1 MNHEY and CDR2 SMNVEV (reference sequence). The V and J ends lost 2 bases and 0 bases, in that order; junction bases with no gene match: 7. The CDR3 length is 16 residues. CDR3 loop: CASSLKLALPSYEQYF. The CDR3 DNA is TGTGCCAGCAGTTTAAAACTAGCGTTACCCTCCTACGAGCAGTACTTC.

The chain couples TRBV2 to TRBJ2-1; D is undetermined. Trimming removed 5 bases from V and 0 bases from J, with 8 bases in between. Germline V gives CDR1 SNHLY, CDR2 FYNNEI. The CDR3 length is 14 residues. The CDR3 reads CASSPHSSYNEQFF. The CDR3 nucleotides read TGTGCCAGCAGTCCACACAGCTCCTACAATGAGCAGTTCTTC.

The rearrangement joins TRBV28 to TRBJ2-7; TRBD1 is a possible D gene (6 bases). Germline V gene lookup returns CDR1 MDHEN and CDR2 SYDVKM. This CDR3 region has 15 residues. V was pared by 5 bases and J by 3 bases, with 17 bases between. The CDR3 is CASSPHVLGGYEQYF. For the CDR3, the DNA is TGTGCCAGCAGTCCCCACGTCCTAGGGGGCTACGAGCAGTACTTC. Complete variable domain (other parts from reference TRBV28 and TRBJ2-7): DVKVTQSSRYLVKRTGEKVFLECVQDMDHENMFWYRQDPGLGLRLIYFSYDVKMKEKGDIPEGYSVSREKKERFSLILESASTNQTSMYLCASSPHVLGGYEQYFGPGTRLTVT.

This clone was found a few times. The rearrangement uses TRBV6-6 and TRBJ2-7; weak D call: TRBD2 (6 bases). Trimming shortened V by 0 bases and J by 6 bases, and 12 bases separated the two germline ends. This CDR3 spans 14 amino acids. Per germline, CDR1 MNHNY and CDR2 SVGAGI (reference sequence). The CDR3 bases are TGTGCCAGCAGTTACTCGACTAGTCCCCTCGAGCAGTACTTC. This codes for CASSYSTSPLEQYF.

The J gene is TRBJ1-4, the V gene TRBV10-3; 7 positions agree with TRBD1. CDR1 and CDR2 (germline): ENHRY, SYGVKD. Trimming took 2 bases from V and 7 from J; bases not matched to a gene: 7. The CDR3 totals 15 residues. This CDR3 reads CAISETGTVGEKLFF. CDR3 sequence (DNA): TGTGCCATCAGTGAGACCGGGACAGTGGGTGAAAAACTGTTTTTT.

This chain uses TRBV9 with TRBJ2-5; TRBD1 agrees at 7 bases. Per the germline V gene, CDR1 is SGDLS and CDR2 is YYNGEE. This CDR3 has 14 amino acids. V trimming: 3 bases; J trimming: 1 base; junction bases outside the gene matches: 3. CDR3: CASSAGTAQETQYF. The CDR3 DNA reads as TGTGCCAGCAGCGCCGGGACAGCCCAAGAGACCCAGTACTTC.

For the CDR3, the DNA is TGTGCCAGCAGCCAAGATTCGGGAGTAGTCACCGGGGAGCTGTTTTTT. This gives the protein CASSQDSGVVTGELFF. V and J are TRBV14 and TRBJ2-2, with a weak D call TRBD2 (6 bases). Germline V CDR1 and CDR2: SGHDN, FVKESK. Trimming removed 0 bases from V and 4 bases from J, with 12 bases in between. This CDR3 is built from 16 residues.

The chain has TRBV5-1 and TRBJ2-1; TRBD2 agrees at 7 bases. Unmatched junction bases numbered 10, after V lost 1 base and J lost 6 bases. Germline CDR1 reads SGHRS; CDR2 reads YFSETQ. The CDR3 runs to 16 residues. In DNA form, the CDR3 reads TGCGCCAGCAGCTTGTGGGGGAGGGCCGGTGGCAATGAGCAGTTCTTC. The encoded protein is CASSLWGRAGGNEQFF. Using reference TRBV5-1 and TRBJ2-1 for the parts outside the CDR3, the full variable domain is KAGVTQTPRYLIKTRGQQVTLSCSPISGHRSVSWYQQTPGQGLQFLFEYFSETQRNKGNFPGRFSGRQFSNSRSEMNVSTLELGDSALYLCASSLWGRAGGNEQFFGPGTRLTVL.

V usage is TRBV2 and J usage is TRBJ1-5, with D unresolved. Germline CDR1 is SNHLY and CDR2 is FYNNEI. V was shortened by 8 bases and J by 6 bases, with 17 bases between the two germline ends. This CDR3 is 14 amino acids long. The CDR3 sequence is CASYRGQVGQPQHF. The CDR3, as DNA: TGTGCCAGCTACCGGGGTCAGGTTGGTCAGCCCCAGCATTTT.

Here the CDR3 DNA reads TGTGCCAGCAGCGTCGCTAGTGGCTCCTACGAGCAGTACTTC. It is translated as CASSVASGSYEQYF. The chain couples TRBV9 to TRBJ2-7; D unclear. This CDR3 has 14 residues. Looked up from germline, CDR1 is SGDLS and CDR2 is YYNGEE. V lost 2 bases and J 0 bases, leaving 9 bases between the germline ends.

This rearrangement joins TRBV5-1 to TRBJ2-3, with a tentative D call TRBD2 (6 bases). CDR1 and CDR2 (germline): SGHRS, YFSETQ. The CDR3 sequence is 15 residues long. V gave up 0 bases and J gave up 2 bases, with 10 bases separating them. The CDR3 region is CASSLDSGLTDTQYF. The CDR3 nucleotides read TGCGCCAGCAGCTTGGATAGCGGCCTCACAGATACGCAGTATTTT.

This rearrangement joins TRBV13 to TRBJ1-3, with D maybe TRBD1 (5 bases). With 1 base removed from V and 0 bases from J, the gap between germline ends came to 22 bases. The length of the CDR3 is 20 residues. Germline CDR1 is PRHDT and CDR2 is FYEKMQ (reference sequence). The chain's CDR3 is CASSLVLRVGPGGSGNTIYF. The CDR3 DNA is TGTGCCAGCAGCTTAGTCCTTAGAGTGGGACCCGGCGGCTCTGGAAACACCATATATTTT.

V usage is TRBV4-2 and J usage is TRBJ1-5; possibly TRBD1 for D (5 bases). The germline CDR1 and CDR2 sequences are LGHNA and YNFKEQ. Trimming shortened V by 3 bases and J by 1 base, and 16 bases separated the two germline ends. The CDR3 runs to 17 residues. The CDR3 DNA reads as TGTGCCAGCAGCCACGGGGGGGAGGGGAGGAGCAATCAGCCCCAGCATTTT. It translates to CASSHGGEGRSNQPQHF.

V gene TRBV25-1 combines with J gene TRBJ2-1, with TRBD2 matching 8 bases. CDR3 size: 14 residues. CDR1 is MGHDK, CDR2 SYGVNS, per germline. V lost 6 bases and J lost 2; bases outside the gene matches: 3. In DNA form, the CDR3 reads TGTGCCAGCAGCGGACTAGCAGCCTACAATGAGCAGTTCTTC. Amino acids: CASSGLAAYNEQFF. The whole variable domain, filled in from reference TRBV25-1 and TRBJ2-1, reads EADIYQTPRYLVIGTGKKITLECSQTMGHDKMYWYQQDPGMELHLIHYSYGVNSTEKGDLSSESTVSRIRTEHFPLTLESARPSHTSQYLCASSGLAAYNEQFFGPGTRLTVL.

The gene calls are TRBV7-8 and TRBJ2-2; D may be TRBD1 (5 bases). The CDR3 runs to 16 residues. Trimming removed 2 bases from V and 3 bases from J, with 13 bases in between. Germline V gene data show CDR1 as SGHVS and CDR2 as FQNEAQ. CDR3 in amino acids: CASSLIREGYTGELFF. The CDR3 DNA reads TGTGCCAGCAGCTTAATCAGGGAAGGCTACACCGGGGAGCTGTTTTTT. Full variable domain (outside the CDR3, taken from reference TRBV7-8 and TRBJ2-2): GAGVSQSPRYKVAKRGQDVALRCDPISGHVSLFWYQQALGQGPEFLTYFQNEAQLDKSGLPSDRFFAERPEGSVSTLKIQRTQQEDSAVYLCASSLIREGYTGELFFGEGSRLTVL.

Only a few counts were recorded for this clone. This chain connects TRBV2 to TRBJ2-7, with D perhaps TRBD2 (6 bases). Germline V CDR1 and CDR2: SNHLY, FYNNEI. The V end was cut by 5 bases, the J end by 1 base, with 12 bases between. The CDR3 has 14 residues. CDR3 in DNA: TGTGCCAGCAGTCGGCAGGGAGGTTCCTACGAGCAGTACTTC. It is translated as CASSRQGGSYEQYF. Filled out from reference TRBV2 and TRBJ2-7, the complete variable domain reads EPEVTQTPSHQVTQMGQEVILRCVPISNHLYFYWYRQILGQKVEFLVSFYNNEISEKSEIFDDQFSVERPDGSNFTLKIRSTKLEDSAMYFCASSRQGGSYEQYFGPGTRLTVT.

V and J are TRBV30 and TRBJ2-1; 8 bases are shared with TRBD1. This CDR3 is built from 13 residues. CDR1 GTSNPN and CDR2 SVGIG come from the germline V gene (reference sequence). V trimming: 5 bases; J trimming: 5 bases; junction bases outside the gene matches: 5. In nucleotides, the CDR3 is TGTGCCTGGGTTGGACAGGGACACAATGAGCAGTTCTTC. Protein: CAWVGQGHNEQFF.

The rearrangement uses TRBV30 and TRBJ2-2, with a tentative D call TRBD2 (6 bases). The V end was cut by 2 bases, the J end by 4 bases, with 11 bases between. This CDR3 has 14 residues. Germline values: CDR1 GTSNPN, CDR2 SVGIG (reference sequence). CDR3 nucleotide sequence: TGTGCCTGGAGTCGCGTCGGGAGCACCGGGGAGCTGTTTTTT. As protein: CAWSRVGSTGELFF.

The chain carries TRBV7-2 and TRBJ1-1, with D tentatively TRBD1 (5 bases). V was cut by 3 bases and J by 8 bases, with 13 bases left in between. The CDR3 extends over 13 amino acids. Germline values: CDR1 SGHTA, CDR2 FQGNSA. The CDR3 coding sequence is TGTGCCAGCAGCTTCGTGCTTCGGGACGAAGCTTTCTTT. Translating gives CASSFVLRDEAFF.

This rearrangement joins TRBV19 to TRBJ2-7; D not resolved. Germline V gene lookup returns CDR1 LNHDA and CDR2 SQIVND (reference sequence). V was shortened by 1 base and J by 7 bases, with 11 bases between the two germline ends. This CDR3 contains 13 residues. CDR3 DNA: TGTGCCAGTAGTATAGCCAACTCTCGGGAGCAGTACTTC. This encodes CASSIANSREQYF.

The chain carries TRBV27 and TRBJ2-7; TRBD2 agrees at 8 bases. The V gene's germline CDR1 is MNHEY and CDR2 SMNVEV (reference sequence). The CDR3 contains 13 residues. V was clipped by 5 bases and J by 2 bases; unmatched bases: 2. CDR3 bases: TGTGCCAGCAGTACTAGCGGAACCTACGAGCAGTACTTC. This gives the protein CASSTSGTYEQYF.

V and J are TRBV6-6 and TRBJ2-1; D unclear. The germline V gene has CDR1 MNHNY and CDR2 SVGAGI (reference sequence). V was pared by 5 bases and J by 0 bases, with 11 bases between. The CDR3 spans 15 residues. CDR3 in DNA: TGTGCCAGCAGTGCCTCATCGTCCTCCTACAATGAGCAGTTCTTC. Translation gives CASSASSSSYNEQFF.

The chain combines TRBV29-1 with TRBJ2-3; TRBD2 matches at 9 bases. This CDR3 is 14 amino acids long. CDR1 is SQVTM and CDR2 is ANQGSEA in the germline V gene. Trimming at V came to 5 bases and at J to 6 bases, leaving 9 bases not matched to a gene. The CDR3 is CSVSMGLARDTQYF. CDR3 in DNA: TGCAGCGTTTCTATGGGACTAGCCAGGGATACGCAGTATTTT.

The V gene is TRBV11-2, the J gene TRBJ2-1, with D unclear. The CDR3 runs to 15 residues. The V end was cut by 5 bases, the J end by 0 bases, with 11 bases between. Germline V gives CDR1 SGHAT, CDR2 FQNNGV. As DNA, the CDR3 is TGTGCCAGCAGCCCGAGGTCAAGCTCCTACAATGAGCAGTTCTTC. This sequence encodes CASSPRSSSYNEQFF.